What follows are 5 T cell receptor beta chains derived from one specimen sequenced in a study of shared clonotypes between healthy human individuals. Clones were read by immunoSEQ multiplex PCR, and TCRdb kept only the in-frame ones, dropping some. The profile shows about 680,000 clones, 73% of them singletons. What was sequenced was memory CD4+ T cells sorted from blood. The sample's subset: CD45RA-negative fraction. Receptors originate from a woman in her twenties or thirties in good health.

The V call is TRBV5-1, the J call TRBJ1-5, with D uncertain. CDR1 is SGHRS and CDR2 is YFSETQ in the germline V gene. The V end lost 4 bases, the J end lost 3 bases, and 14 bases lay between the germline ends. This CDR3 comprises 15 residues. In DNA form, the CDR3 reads TGCGCCAGCAGCCCGGGTGGGAGTCTCAATCAGCCCCAGCATTTT. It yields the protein CASSPGGSLNQPQHF.

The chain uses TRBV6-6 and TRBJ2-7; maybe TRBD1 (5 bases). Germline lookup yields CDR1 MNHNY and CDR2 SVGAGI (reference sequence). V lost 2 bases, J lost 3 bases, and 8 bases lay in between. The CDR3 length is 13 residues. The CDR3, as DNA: TGTGCCAGCAGTTACAGGGGTAACTACGAGCAGTACTTC. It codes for CASSYRGNYEQYF.

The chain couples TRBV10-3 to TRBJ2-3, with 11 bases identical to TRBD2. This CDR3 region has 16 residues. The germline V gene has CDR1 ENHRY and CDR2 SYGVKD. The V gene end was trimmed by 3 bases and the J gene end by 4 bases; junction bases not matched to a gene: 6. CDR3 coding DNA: TGTGCCATCAGTGAACGGCTAGCGGGAGGCGCAGATACGCAGTATTTT. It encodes CAISERLAGGADTQYF.

CDR3 in amino acids: CASSLAGGWNIQYF. DNA for the CDR3: TGTGCCAGCAGCTTAGCGGGAGGGTGGAACATTCAGTACTTC. V and J are TRBV7-2 and TRBJ2-4; TRBD2 agrees at 7 bases. The germline gives CDR1 SGHTA, CDR2 FQGNSA. The CDR3 contains 14 residues. With 0 bases clipped from V and 7 bases from J, the junction kept 3 bases outside the gene matches.

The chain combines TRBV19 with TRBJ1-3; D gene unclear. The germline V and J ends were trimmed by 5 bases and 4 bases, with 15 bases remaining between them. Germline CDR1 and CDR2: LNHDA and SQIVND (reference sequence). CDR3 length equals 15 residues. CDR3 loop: CASSVSPARGNTIYF. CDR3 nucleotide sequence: TGTGCCAGTAGTGTCTCTCCGGCCCGGGGAAACACCATATATTTT. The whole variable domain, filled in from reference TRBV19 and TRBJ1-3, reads DGGITQSPKYLFRKEGQNVTLSCEQNLNHDAMYWYRQDPGQGLRLIYYSQIVNDFQKGDIAEGYSVSREKKESFPLTVTSAQKNPTAFYLCASSVSPARGNTIYFGEGSWLTVV.